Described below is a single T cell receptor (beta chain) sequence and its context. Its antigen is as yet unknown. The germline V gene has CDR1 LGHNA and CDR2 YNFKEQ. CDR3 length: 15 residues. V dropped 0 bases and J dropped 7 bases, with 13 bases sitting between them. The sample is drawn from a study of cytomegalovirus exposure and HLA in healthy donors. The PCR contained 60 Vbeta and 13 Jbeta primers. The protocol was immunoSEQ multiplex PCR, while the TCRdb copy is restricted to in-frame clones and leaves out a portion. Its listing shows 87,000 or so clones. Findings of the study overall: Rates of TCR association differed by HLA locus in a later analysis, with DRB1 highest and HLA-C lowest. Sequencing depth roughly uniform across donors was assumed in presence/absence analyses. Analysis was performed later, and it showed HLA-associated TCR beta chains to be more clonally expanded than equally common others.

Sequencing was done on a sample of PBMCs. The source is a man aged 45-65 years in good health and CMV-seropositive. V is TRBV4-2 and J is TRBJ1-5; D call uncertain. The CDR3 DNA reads TGTGCCAGCAGCCAAGATCTGATGAGGGAACAGCCCCAGCATTTT. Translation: CASSQDLMREQPQHF.